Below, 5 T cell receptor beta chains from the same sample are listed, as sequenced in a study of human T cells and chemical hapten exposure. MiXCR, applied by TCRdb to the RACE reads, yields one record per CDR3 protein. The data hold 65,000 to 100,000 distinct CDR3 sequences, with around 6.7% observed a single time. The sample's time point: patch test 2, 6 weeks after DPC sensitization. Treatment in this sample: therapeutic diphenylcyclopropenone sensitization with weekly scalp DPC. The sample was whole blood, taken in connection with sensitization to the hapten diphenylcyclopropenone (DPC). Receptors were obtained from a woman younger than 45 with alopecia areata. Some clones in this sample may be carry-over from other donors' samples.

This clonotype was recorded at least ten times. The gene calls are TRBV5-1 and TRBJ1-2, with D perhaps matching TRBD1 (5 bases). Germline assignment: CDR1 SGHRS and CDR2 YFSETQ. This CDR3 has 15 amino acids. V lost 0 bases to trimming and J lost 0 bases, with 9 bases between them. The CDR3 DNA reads TGCGCCAGCAGCTTGGGGCTGGGGGCTAACTATGGCTACACCTTC. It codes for CASSLGLGANYGYTF.

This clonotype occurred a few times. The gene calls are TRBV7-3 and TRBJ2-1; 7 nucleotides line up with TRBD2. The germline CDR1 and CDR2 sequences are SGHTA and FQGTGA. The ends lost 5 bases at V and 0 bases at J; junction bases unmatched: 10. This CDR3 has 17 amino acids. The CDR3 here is CASSQLGRASSYNEQFF. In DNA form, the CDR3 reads TGTGCCAGCAGCCAACTTGGGAGGGCGAGCTCCTACAATGAGCAGTTCTTC.

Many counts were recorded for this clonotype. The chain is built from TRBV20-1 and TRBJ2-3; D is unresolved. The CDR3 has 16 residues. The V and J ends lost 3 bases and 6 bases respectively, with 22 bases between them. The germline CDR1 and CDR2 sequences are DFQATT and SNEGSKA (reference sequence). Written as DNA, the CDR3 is TGCAGTGCTAGTCCACAAAAGACTCCAGATAGGGATACGCAGTATTTT. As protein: CSASPQKTPDRDTQYF.

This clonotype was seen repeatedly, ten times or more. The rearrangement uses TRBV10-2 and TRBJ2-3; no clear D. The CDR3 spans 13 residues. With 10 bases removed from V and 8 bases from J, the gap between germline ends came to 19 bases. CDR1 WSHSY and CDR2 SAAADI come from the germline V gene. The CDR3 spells CATTASAWGTQYF. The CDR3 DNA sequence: TGCGCCACGACGGCGTCAGCATGGGGTACGCAGTATTTT.

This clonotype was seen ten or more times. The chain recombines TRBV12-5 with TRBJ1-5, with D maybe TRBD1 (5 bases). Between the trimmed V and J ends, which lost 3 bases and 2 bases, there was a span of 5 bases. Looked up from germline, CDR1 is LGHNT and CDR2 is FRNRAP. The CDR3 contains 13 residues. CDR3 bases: TGTGCTAGTGGTTTACAGGGCAATCAGCCCCAGCATTTT. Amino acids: CASGLQGNQPQHF.